This note documents a single T cell receptor (beta chain) sequence. Distinct nucleotide sequences in the sample also encode this CDR3. This specimen belongs to a study of control samples from healthy donors and cancer patients. Profiling relied on immunoSEQ multiplex PCR, and the TCRdb table lists in-frame clones only, not all of them. The table has 150,000 to 200,000 clones, 85% to 90% seen once. CDR3 size: 13 residues. Per the germline V gene, CDR1 is SGHRS and CDR2 is YFSETQ. Trimming left V 1 base short and J 4 bases short, with 9 bases between. Sequenced input: blood. The sequence came from a young man in good health. The rearrangement joins TRBV5-1 to TRBJ2-7; either TRBD1 or TRBD2 may fit D (5 bases each). CDR3 region: CASSLLGEYEQYF. CDR3 DNA sequence: TGCGCCAGCAGCTTGTTAGGGGAGTACGAGCAGTACTTC.